These T cell receptor beta chains were read from a single sample in a study of CDR3 diversity in severe acne. TCRdb re-derived calls from the PCR reads in MiXCR, one entry per CDR3 protein. The sample holds approximately 79,000 distinct CDR3 sequences, roughly half seen once. The sequencing input was blood. The receptors originated from a male donor in good health, serving as a control. Each CDR3 is given with its conserved first and last residue. The D gene is left open where the match is weak. Not all rows give a size; the values are once, few, many and, for expanded clones, a class.

v_call: TRBV18; cdr3_length: 13; d_call: -; clone_size: many; cdr3_aa: CASSPLGDTEAFF
v_call: TRBV24-1; cdr3_length: 16; d_call: TRBD1; clone_size: -; cdr3_aa: CATSVFGTDGTDTQYF
v_call: TRBV5-4; cdr3_length: 12; d_call: TRBD2; clone_size: few; cdr3_aa: CASTPGSGTLTF
v_call: TRBV6-5; cdr3_length: 13; d_call: -; clone_size: many; cdr3_aa: CASSYSSQLEQYF
v_call: TRBV9; cdr3_length: 13; d_call: -; clone_size: -; cdr3_aa: CASSVPRDQTQYF
v_call: TRBV18; cdr3_length: 15; d_call: TRBD2; clone_size: few; cdr3_aa: CASSPRGLAPDTQYF
v_call: TRBV20-1; cdr3_length: 13; d_call: -; clone_size: many; cdr3_aa: CSARADDASPLHF
v_call: TRBV15; cdr3_length: 15; d_call: TRBD1; clone_size: -; cdr3_aa: CATSGGTGDADTQYF
v_call: TRBV20-1; cdr3_length: 16; d_call: -; clone_size: -; cdr3_aa: CSARDSGSSYNSPLHF
v_call: TRBV4-2; cdr3_length: 16; d_call: -; clone_size: few; cdr3_aa: CASSQESGISNQPQHF
v_call: TRBV6-4; cdr3_length: 14; d_call: -; clone_size: -; cdr3_aa: CASSDRAASYGYTF
v_call: TRBV14; cdr3_length: 13; d_call: -; clone_size: few; cdr3_aa: CASRPIPTGELFF
v_call: TRBV5-5; cdr3_length: 15; d_call: TRBD1; clone_size: once; cdr3_aa: CASSLRDSANYGYTF
v_call: TRBV2; cdr3_length: 14; d_call: TRBD2; clone_size: -; cdr3_aa: CALHSSGSYHEQYF
v_call: TRBV15; cdr3_length: 15; d_call: TRBD1; clone_size: -; cdr3_aa: CATSSRQGANTEAFF
v_call: TRBV7-6; cdr3_length: 13; d_call: -; clone_size: -; cdr3_aa: CASSPPGLLEQYF
v_call: TRBV4-1; cdr3_length: 15; d_call: -; clone_size: many; cdr3_aa: CASSQGLEGPYGYTF
v_call: TRBV12-3/TRBV12-4; cdr3_length: 14; d_call: TRBD2; clone_size: few; cdr3_aa: CASSWGLAVYEQYF
v_call: TRBV6-4; cdr3_length: 16; d_call: TRBD1; clone_size: -; cdr3_aa: CASSGTGASGANVLTF
v_call: TRBV6-4; cdr3_length: 12; d_call: -; clone_size: -; cdr3_aa: CASSAVTDTQYF
v_call: TRBV24-1; cdr3_length: 17; d_call: -; clone_size: few; cdr3_aa: CATSDRRIQGRLDEQYF
v_call: TRBV9; cdr3_length: 15; d_call: TRBD1; clone_size: -; cdr3_aa: CASSAMGQANTEAFF
v_call: TRBV3-1; cdr3_length: 17; d_call: -; clone_size: -; cdr3_aa: CASSESLVAGGTDTQCF
v_call: TRBV5-1; cdr3_length: 15; d_call: -; clone_size: -; cdr3_aa: CASRRMGSGANVLTF
v_call: TRBV7-8; cdr3_length: 14; d_call: -; clone_size: -; cdr3_aa: CASSNWTRQDTQYF
v_call: TRBV20-1; cdr3_length: 15; d_call: -; clone_size: many; cdr3_aa: CSARDGGRRQETQYF
v_call: TRBV20-1; cdr3_length: 14; d_call: TRBD2; clone_size: -; cdr3_aa: CSARAGSGGGELFF
v_call: TRBV7-9; cdr3_length: 16; d_call: TRBD1; clone_size: -; cdr3_aa: CASSTTPGQITYEQYF
v_call: TRBV4-1; cdr3_length: 14; d_call: -; clone_size: -; cdr3_aa: CASYGVGGNTEAFF
v_call: TRBV18; cdr3_length: 15; d_call: TRBD1; clone_size: many; cdr3_aa: CASSPPGQGIGEQYF
v_call: TRBV4-1; cdr3_length: 15; d_call: -; clone_size: many; cdr3_aa: CASSHLPGHNTEAFF
v_call: TRBV28; cdr3_length: 14; d_call: TRBD1; clone_size: -; cdr3_aa: CASRRTGGVDTQYF
v_call: TRBV11-3; cdr3_length: 14; d_call: -; clone_size: -; cdr3_aa: CASIGASRTGELFF
v_call: TRBV10-1; cdr3_length: 13; d_call: -; clone_size: -; cdr3_aa: CASSESGSYGYTF
v_call: TRBV20-1; cdr3_length: 12; d_call: -; clone_size: many; cdr3_aa: CSQKGNGDTQYF
v_call: TRBV12-3/TRBV12-4; cdr3_length: 13; d_call: -; clone_size: -; cdr3_aa: CASSYSVSDGYTF
v_call: TRBV7-9; cdr3_length: 16; d_call: TRBD1; clone_size: -; cdr3_aa: CASSLGQGARDTEAFF
v_call: TRBV25-1; cdr3_length: 12; d_call: -; clone_size: medium-sized; cdr3_aa: CASSESTYEQYF
v_call: TRBV19; cdr3_length: 24; d_call: -; clone_size: -; cdr3_aa: CASSISGGSTEAFFGQGLTDEQFF
v_call: TRBV11-2; cdr3_length: 15; d_call: TRBD2; clone_size: once; cdr3_aa: CASSYGLAGAPEQYF
v_call: TRBV6-6; cdr3_length: 15; d_call: -; clone_size: -; cdr3_aa: CASSYSGGRNYGYTF
v_call: TRBV28; cdr3_length: 17; d_call: TRBD1; clone_size: many; cdr3_aa: CASTKGDGTGGEDTQYF
v_call: TRBV7-9; cdr3_length: 13; d_call: -; clone_size: many; cdr3_aa: CASSLSSEETQYF
v_call: TRBV11-2; cdr3_length: 14; d_call: -; clone_size: many; cdr3_aa: CASSLSDGAYEQYF
v_call: TRBV5-1; cdr3_length: 14; d_call: -; clone_size: few; cdr3_aa: CASSLRGFQETQYF
v_call: TRBV6-5; cdr3_length: 13; d_call: TRBD2; clone_size: -; cdr3_aa: CASRPGGNNEQFF
v_call: TRBV20-1; cdr3_length: 14; d_call: TRBD2; clone_size: -; cdr3_aa: CSARTSGSTDTQYF
v_call: TRBV5-1; cdr3_length: 14; d_call: -; clone_size: -; cdr3_aa: CASRTQGGSYEQYF
v_call: TRBV5-1; cdr3_length: 13; d_call: -; clone_size: few; cdr3_aa: CASSLDQGREQYF
v_call: TRBV7-9; cdr3_length: 14; d_call: -; clone_size: many; cdr3_aa: CASSFLDSAYEQYF